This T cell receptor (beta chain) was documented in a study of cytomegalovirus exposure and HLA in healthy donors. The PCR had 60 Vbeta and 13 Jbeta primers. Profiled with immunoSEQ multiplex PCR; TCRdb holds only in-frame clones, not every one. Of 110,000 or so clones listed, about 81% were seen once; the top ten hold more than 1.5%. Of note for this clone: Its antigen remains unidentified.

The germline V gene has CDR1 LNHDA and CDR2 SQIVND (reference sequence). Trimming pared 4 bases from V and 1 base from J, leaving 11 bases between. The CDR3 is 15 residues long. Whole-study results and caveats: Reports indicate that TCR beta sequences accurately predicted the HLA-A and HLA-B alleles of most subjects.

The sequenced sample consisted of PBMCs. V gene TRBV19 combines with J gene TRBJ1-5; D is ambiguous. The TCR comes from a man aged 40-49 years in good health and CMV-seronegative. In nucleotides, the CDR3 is TGTGCCAGTAGTAATACCGGAGGGAGCAATCAGCCCCAGCATTTT. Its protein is CASSNTGGSNQPQHF.